This section outlines one T cell receptor beta chain sequence together with its context. The specificity of this receptor is unknown. It has no much larger one-base neighbor in the sample; base qualities were not kept. The library was prepared using the immunoSEQ multiplex PCR assay. For TCR sequencing, RNA was extracted from every sample and reverse transcribed into cDNA to serve as template. SuperScript III was used for first-strand cDNA synthesis, primed with a 2:1 mix of oligo-dT and random hexamers. Amplification bias was assessed with a synthetic immune receptor repertoire, and residual bias was removed computationally. In the source study's methods: Raw reads were preprocessed for error removal, and CDR3 was defined according to IMGT conventions as running from the conserved cysteine to phenylalanine. Clonality was computed as 1 minus the Shannon entropy, with the entropy normalized by log2 of the number of productive unique TCRs. Whether scalp clones were CD4 or CD8 was inferred by matching scalp TCRbeta sequences against CD4 and CD8 repertoires sorted from blood. TCRdb re-hosts the immuneACCESS table, in-frame sequences only. Its copies lack some clones; in the studies checked, an unresolved V gene accounts for under half of them, and the cause for the rest is not known. The DNA gave D and trimming, while V, J and clone size come from that table. Across this sample there are 100,000 to 150,000 clones, with about 50% seen only once. The ten top clones hold under 20% of the sample.

This specimen belongs to a study of CD8+ T cells in alopecia areata (dated by TCRdb to the late 2010s). In the study overall: Treated patients were enrolled in an open-label pilot trial of oral tofacitinib at 5 to 10 mg twice daily for moderate-to-severe alopecia areata. To study T cell clonal expansion in alopecia areata, the researchers applied high-throughput TCRbeta sequencing to both the C3H/HeJ mouse model and human patients. Scalp clonality was compared among normal scalp (n=4), patchy alopecia areata scalp (n=8), and alopecia totalis/universalis scalp (n=8). Amplification of TCRbeta CDR3 regions was done by immunoSEQ multiplex PCR using 35 Vbeta forward primers and 13 Jbeta reverse primers. On the human side, TCRbeta sequencing was run on scalp tissue and on sorted CD4+ and CD8+ peripheral blood T cells from healthy controls and from alopecia areata patients with either patchy or totalis/universalis disease. Patients received tofacitinib for 6 to 18 months and were then followed off drug for 6 months to check for delayed response and recurrence. Tofacitinib-treated patients had biopsies at baseline and at 4 and 24 weeks of treatment, with a later scalp biopsy in several patients. RNA was obtained with the PAXgene miRNA kit for fixed scalp, the miRNeasy kit for PBMCs, and the RNeasy kit for mouse skin.

Study-level results and caveats: Shared TCR sequences between patients were less evident than in mice, which may be partly attributable to HLA diversity in the patient population. Unlike mouse skin, which is dominated by gammadelta T cells, normal human skin has resident alphabeta T cells that are also sequenced, and this complicates analysis of the scalp TCR repertoire. Higher clonality and more expanded CD8+ clones were observed in lesional scalp than in normal scalp, particularly in alopecia totalis/universalis, a finding suggestive of antigenic drive.

The time point label for this specimen denotes: baseline before oral tofacitinib. Lesional scalp punch biopsies and peripheral blood were collected from alopecia areata patients. PBMCs were isolated by density centrifugation and stained for CD3, CD4 and CD8, and CD4+ and CD8+ T cells were sorted on a FACSAria. The junction carries 9 bases between V and J, which are trimmed by 4 bases and 1 base respectively. From its cysteine to its phenylalanine, the CDR3 spans 13 amino acids. Only the CDR3 DNA stays, 39 bases, in frame from base 1. Reading the germline V gene gives CDR1 SGHRS and CDR2 YFSETQ. The TCR comes from a human donor with alopecia areata. The chain employs TRBV5-1 and TRBJ2-7; matching of 6 bases hints at TRBD1 as the D gene. Here the sequenced sample was CD8+ T cells sorted from blood, taken at week 0. The bases read TGCGCCAGCAGCCCGGGACAATCCTACGAGCAGTACTTC. Its coded protein is CASSPGQSYEQYF.